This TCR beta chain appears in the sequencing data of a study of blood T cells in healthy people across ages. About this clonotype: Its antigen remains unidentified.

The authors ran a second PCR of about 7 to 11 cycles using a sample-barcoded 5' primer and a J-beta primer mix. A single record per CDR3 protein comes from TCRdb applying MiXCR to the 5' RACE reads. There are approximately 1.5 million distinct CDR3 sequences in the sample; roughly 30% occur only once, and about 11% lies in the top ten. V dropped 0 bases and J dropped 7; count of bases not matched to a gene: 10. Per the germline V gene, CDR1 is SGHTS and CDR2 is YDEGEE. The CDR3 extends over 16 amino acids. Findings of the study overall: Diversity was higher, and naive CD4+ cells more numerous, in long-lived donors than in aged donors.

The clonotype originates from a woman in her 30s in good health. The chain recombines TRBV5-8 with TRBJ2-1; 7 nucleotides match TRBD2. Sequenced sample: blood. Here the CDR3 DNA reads TGTGCCAGCAGCTTGGTAGAGCTAGCGGTTGGAAATGAGCAGTTCTTC. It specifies CASSLVELAVGNEQFF.